Listed below are T cell receptor beta chains from one sample, sequenced in a study of early T cells in non-severe SARS-CoV-2 infection. One entry per CDR3 protein results from TCRdb running MiXCR on the 5' RACE reads. The sample yields roughly 32,000 distinct CDR3 sequences, 9% seen once. The source material was whole blood. The source is an adult who was a healthcare worker with PCR-confirmed SARS-CoV-2 infection or an uninfected control (not recorded which). The CDR3 runs from the conserved cysteine through the conserved F or W. The D gene is left open where the match is weak. Size is omitted from some rows. Given values are once, few, many or a class for expanded clones.

j_gene | v_gene | abundance | d_gene | CDR3aa | CDR3nt
TRBJ2-1 | TRBV4-2 | many | . | CASSQDTNEQFF | TGTGCCAGCAGCCAAGATACGAATGAGCAGTTCTTC
TRBJ2-1 | TRBV20-1 | . | . | CSARNRAYNEQFF | TGCAGTGCTAGAAACCGGGCCTACAATGAGCAGTTCTTC
TRBJ1-5 | TRBV4-1 | many | . | CASSQEGQSNQPQHF | TGCGCCAGCAGCCAAGAAGGGCAGAGCAATCAGCCCCAGCATTTT
TRBJ1-2 | TRBV20-1 | few | . | CSAGAEMYNYGYTF | TGCAGTGCCGGCGCCGAGATGTATAACTATGGCTACACCTTC
TRBJ1-1 | TRBV29-1 | . | . | CSVEEARAQEAFF | TGCAGCGTTGAAGAAGCCCGGGCACAAGAGGCTTTCTTT
TRBJ2-4 | TRBV29-1 | many | . | CSVEVGHITKNIQYF | TGCAGCGTTGAAGTGGGACATATAACCAAAAACATTCAGTACTTC
TRBJ2-5 | TRBV7-3 | few | . | CASTTRAEETQYF | TGTGCCAGCACCACGAGGGCAGAAGAGACCCAGTACTTC
TRBJ1-5 | TRBV5-5 | many | TRBD1 | CASSLDLGQGLQPQHF | TGTGCCAGCAGCCTCGACCTCGGACAGGGTTTACAGCCCCAGCATTTT
TRBJ1-2 | TRBV18 | few | TRBD1 | CASSQSTGGDYGYTF | TGTGCCAGCTCACAATCGACAGGGGGCGACTATGGCTACACCTTC
TRBJ1-1 | TRBV6-1 | . | TRBD1 | CASSDRGQGARAEAFF | TGTGCCAGCAGTGATCGGGGACAGGGGGCGCGAGCTGAAGCTTTCTTT
TRBJ2-1 | TRBV20-1 | . | . | CSPKGENKLNEQFF | TGCAGTCCAAAGGGAGAAAACAAGCTGAATGAGCAGTTCTTC
TRBJ1-5 | TRBV5-4 | many | TRBD1 | CASSYRGQSAYSQPQHF | TGTGCCAGCAGCTACAGGGGCCAGTCAGCGTATTCCCAGCCCCAGCATTTT
TRBJ2-2 | TRBV7-3 | many | . | CASSFGLSDSNTGELFF | TGTGCCAGCAGCTTTGGGTTGAGTGATTCGAACACCGGGGAGCTGTTTTTT
TRBJ1-4 | TRBV2 | . | TRBD1 | CASRTGDATNEKLFF | TGTGCCAGCCGGACAGGGGATGCAACTAATGAAAAACTGTTTTTT
TRBJ2-7 | TRBV4-2 | few | TRBD2 | CARSQLRLAGGRSGYEQYF | TGTGCCAGAAGCCAGCTGAGACTAGCGGGGGGGAGATCGGGATACGAGCAGTACTTC
TRBJ1-4 | TRBV6-6 | many | TRBD1 | CASNPPGQGEKLFF | TGTGCCAGCAACCCTCCGGGACAGGGAGAAAAACTGTTTTTT
TRBJ2-7 | TRBV5-4 | few | TRBD1 | CASSSGRDRGSYEQYF | TGTGCCAGCAGCTCGGGCCGGGACAGGGGCTCCTACGAGCAGTACTTC
TRBJ1-3 | TRBV11-2 | many | . | CASSLAYASSGNTIYF | TGTGCCAGCAGCTTAGCATACGCGAGCTCTGGAAACACCATATATTTT
TRBJ1-5 | TRBV4-3 | many | . | CASSQDFSNQPQHF | TGCGCCAGCAGCCAAGATTTTAGCAATCAGCCCCAGCATTTT
TRBJ2-4 | TRBV7-2 | many | . | CASSPGPLKHIQYF | TGTGCCAGCAGCCCGGGCCCACTAAAGCACATTCAGTACTTC
TRBJ1-3 | TRBV12-3/TRBV12-4 | . | . | CASSLFSGDTIYF | TGTGCCAGCAGTTTATTTTCAGGAGACACCATATATTTT
TRBJ2-5 | TRBV18 | . | . | CASSPGTDQETQYF | TGTGCCAGCTCACCGGGTACAGATCAAGAGACCCAGTACTTC
TRBJ1-5 | TRBV19 | . | . | CASRDSNQPQHF | TGTGCCAGTAGGGATAGCAATCAGCCCCAGCATTTT
TRBJ1-4 | TRBV29-1 | many | TRBD1 | CSVHTGGTNEKLFF | TGCAGCGTCCATACAGGGGGCACTAATGAAAAACTGTTTTTT
TRBJ2-5 | TRBV5-1 | . | TRBD1 | CASSLGGTVQETQYF | TGCGCCAGCAGCTTGGGGGGGACAGTCCAAGAGACCCAGTACTTC
TRBJ2-6 | TRBV7-2 | few | . | CASSLQGGTGANVLTF | TGTGCCAGCAGCCTCCAAGGGGGGACAGGGGCCAACGTCCTGACTTTC
TRBJ1-5 | TRBV6-5 | many | . | CASSYSPAQNQPQHF | TGTGCCAGCAGTTACTCGCCAGCGCAGAATCAGCCCCAGCATTTT
TRBJ2-3 | TRBV5-1 | many | . | CASSFNGGTDTQYF | TGCGCCAGCAGCTTCAACGGGGGCACAGATACGCAGTATTTT
TRBJ1-1 | TRBV29-1 | few | TRBD1 | CSVDRDRATEAFF | TGCAGCGTTGACAGGGACAGGGCCACTGAAGCTTTTTTT